This is a list of T cell receptor beta chains from one sample in a study of blood T cell repertoires in COVID-19. Libraries were prepared by immunoSEQ multiplex PCR; TCRdb keeps only in-frame clonotypes and omits some of them. In the table there are 150,000 or so clones, about 81% of which are singletons. Source material: peripheral blood. Receptor source: a woman older than 75 with acute or convalescent COVID-19. The CDR3 runs from the conserved cysteine through the conserved F or W. Each record gives: J gene, V gene, CDR3 protein.

TRBJ2-1	TRBV5-1	CASSFWGDRTDEQFF
TRBJ1-1	TRBV3-1/TRBV3-2	CASSQPGQGVYNTEAFF
TRBJ2-7	TRBV5-5	CASSSQGSGSYEQYF
TRBJ1-2	TRBV9	CASSVGDRVYGYTF
TRBJ2-1	TRBV18	CASSPGQQNYNEQFF
TRBJ1-3	TRBV6-6	CASNPTGSGNTIYF
TRBJ2-1	TRBV10-1	CASSTGASYNEQFF
TRBJ2-1	TRBV4-1	CASSQGSAGDNEQFF
TRBJ1-5	TRBV7-8	CASSLDGGINQPQHF
TRBJ2-2	TRBV7-3	CASSFRGQGYGELFF
TRBJ1-3	TRBV5-1	CASSPPGQGNTIYF
TRBJ1-3	TRBV18	CASSPLTGGSIGNTIYF
TRBJ2-7	TRBV27	CASSRTETYEQYF
TRBJ1-1	TRBV30	CAWTVGEDTEAFF
TRBJ2-7	TRBV10-3	CAISTAGYEQYF
TRBJ1-5	TRBV7-9	CATGRGNQPQHF
TRBJ2-1	TRBV19	CASRSTPYSYNEQFF
TRBJ1-1	TRBV25-1	CASSRKGQYTEAFF
TRBJ1-1	TRBV14	CASSPDRGRATEAFF
TRBJ1-1	TRBV6-2/TRBV6-3	CASSYSLQGMNTEAFF
TRBJ1-2	TRBV15	CATRSGNTNYGYTF
TRBJ2-3	TRBV7-2	CASSSLAGSTYTQYF
TRBJ2-7	TRBV11-2	CASSHPSGISSYEQYF
TRBJ1-2	TRBV5-6	CASSLARTGAGAYYGYTF
TRBJ2-2	TRBV7-6	CASSLETSGSWRDTGELFF
TRBJ1-6	TRBV7-2	CASSLQGYNSPLHF
TRBJ2-7	TRBV15	CATSRGGLSSYEQYF
TRBJ1-2	TRBV7-8	CAIDKGQGGYGYTF
TRBJ2-3	TRBV19	CASSITAGDTDTQYF
TRBJ2-5	TRBV19	CASRPTGGSQETQYF
TRBJ2-7	TRBV9	CASSGGTSGNYEQYF
TRBJ1-3	TRBV6-1	CASSGGQTFSGNTIYF
TRBJ2-4	TRBV6-5	CASSYGDRAKNIQYF
TRBJ1-1	TRBV12-3/TRBV12-4	CASRPGRDAFF
TRBJ1-2	TRBV11-2	CASSLGSGQGGFGYTF
TRBJ2-4	TRBV6-5	CASSYGGQGERKYF
TRBJ2-2	TRBV14	CASRPWDRAAGELFF
TRBJ1-4	TRBV16	CASSQTRATNEKLFF
TRBJ2-1	TRBV15	CATSRALAPGLLVF
TRBJ2-1	TRBV11-3	CASSLLTSGRGEQFF
TRBJ2-5	TRBV7-8	CASSLGAGTAEETQYF
TRBJ2-5	TRBV19	CASSMVGGERTQYF
TRBJ2-7	TRBV5-4	CASSLASGASYEQYF
TRBJ2-7	TRBV27	CASSPYEASRSYEQYF
TRBJ1-2	TRBV2	CASSESTNYGYTF
TRBJ1-1	TRBV5-5	CASSSNLEGSTEAFF
TRBJ2-3	TRBV5-1	CASSLGLAGGPDTQYF
TRBJ1-3	TRBV3-1/TRBV3-2	CASSHPGTGPGNTIYF
TRBJ2-2	TRBV3-1/TRBV3-2	CASSPFTGPGTGELFF
TRBJ2-1	TRBV7-2	CASSLLAGGRVEQFF